This paragraph reports one TCR beta chain. 13 Jbeta primers and 60 Vbeta primers were used for the PCR. TCRdb's copy holds only in-frame clones and misses some; the assay was immunoSEQ multiplex PCR. The profile shows 210,000 or so clones, approximately 80% of them singletons. CDR1 and CDR2 from the germline V gene are SGHNT and YYREEE (reference sequence). Deletions cut 2 bases from V and 2 bases from J, with 13 bases between. The CDR3 runs 15 residues. This record belongs to a study of cytomegalovirus exposure and HLA in healthy donors. The clonotype originates from a man aged 35-49 years in good health and CMV-seronegative. Sequenced material: PBMCs. The chain has TRBV5-4 and TRBJ1-1; unclear D gene. In nucleotides, the CDR3 is TGTGCCAGCAGCTTAGGAGGGCCTAGAAACACTGAAGCTTTCTTT. This gives the protein CASSLGGPRNTEAFF.